This TCR beta chain comes out of a study of blood T cell repertoires in COVID-19. Germline CDR1 SEHNR, CDR2 FQNEAQ (reference sequence). V dropped 6 bases and J dropped 3 bases, with 26 bases sitting between them. This CDR3 is 18 amino acids long. Enrolled during active infection, Seattle patients were then followed longitudinally. Original methodology: Estimation of nucleated cell counts relied on the amplification of reference gene primers. Clones were sequenced by immunoSEQ multiplex PCR, and TCRdb holds only the in-frame ones, with some missing. D and trimming were read from the DNA, whereas the V and J calls and clone size are those reported in that table. The table records about 160,000 clones, about nine tenths of them present only once.

The receptor was derived from a young man with COVID-19, enrolled during active disease. Sequencing used peripheral blood. This chain links TRBV7-9 with TRBJ1-2; D not resolved. In DNA, the CDR3 is TGTGCCAGCAGTTACCCCGGGTCTCAGGACTGGTTAGACTATGGCTACACCTTC. This codes for CASSYPGSQDWLDYGYTF.